The present TCR beta chain was sequenced within a study of cytomegalovirus exposure and HLA in healthy donors. Worth noting for this clone: Its antigen remains unknown.

Germline V lookup: CDR1 SGHKS, CDR2 YYEKEE (reference sequence). The V end was cut by 0 bases, the J end by 5 bases, with 6 bases between. The CDR3 extends over 13 amino acids. Both 60 Vbeta primers and 13 Jbeta primers went into the PCR. Using immunoSEQ multiplex PCR, the repertoire was profiled, and TCRdb retains in-frame clones only, with some absent. This sample has around 120,000 clones; around 76% occur once, and the top ten carry 30%. Findings and limits, study-wide: In an earlier analysis, about 87% or about 30%: the productive usage of most TCR beta V segments. A later analysis showed HLA-associated TCR beta chains outstripping equally common others in clonal expansion.

The V call is TRBV5-5, the J call TRBJ1-5; no firm D call. The sequencing input was PBMCs. The receptor was isolated from a man between 60 and 75 years old in good health and CMV-seropositive. Here the CDR3 reads CASSLAGDQPQHF. The DNA of the CDR3 is TGTGCCAGCAGCTTGGCCGGGGATCAGCCCCAGCATTTT.